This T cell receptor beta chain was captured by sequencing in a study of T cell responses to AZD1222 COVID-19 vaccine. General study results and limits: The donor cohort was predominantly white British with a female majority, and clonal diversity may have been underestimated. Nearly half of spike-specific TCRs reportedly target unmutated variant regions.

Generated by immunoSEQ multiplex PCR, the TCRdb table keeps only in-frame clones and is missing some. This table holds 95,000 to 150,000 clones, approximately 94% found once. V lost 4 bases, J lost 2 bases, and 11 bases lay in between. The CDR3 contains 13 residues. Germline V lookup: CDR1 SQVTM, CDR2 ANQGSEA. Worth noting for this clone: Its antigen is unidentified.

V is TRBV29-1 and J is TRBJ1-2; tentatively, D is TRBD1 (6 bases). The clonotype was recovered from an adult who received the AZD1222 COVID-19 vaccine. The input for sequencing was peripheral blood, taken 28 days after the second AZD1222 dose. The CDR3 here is CSVGRGPNYGYTF. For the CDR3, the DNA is TGCAGCGTTGGGCGGGGGCCCAACTATGGCTACACCTTC.